The entry that follows covers one T cell receptor (beta chain) sequence. Its antigen remains unknown. This sample is part of a study of OX40 agonist ivuxolimab in advanced cancers. Overall study context: Dose-escalation patients suffered from hepatocellular carcinoma, melanoma, renal cell or head and neck cancer. Previous treatment with anti-PD-1, anti-PD-L1 or anti-CTLA-4 therapy was allowed; under 50% had received some. Study-level points and caveats: Partial responders at 0.1-3.0 mg/kg showed near-lowest clonal expansion.

Assay used: immunoSEQ multiplex PCR; TCRdb lists only in-frame clones, some missing. The profile shows tens of thousands of clones, about 80% of them singletons. The CDR3 contains 14 residues. Germline CDR1 reads MRHNA; CDR2 reads SNTAGT. Trimming pared 0 bases from V and 7 bases from J, leaving 10 bases between. Specimen: CD4+ or CD8+ T cells sorted from blood, collected in a trial of the OX40 agonist ivuxolimab. The TCR sequence derives from an adult with an advanced solid tumor such as melanoma, head and neck, liver or kidney cancer. The genes are TRBV6-4 and TRBJ1-5, with unresolved D. The CDR3 sequence is CASSDSPGTQPQHF. CDR3 sequence (DNA): TGTGCCAGCAGTGACTCGCCGGGCACCCAGCCCCAGCATTTT.